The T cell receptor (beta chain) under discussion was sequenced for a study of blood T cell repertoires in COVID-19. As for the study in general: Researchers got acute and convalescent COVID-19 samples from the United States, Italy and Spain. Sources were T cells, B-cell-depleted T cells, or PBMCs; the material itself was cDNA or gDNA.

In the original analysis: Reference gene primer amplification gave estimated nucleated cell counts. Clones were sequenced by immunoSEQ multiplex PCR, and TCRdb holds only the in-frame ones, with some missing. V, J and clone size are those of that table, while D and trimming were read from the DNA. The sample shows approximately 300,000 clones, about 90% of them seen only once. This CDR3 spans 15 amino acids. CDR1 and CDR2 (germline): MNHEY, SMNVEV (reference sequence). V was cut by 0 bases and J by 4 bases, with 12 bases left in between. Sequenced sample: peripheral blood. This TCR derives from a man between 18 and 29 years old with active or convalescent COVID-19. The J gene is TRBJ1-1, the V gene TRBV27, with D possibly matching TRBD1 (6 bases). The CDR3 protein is CASSLSNRVSTEAFF. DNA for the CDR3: TGTGCCAGCAGTTTATCGAACAGGGTTAGCACTGAAGCTTTCTTT.